This T cell receptor (beta chain) was captured by sequencing in a study of OX40 agonist ivuxolimab in advanced cancers. Background for the entire study: Ivuxolimab, which targeted the costimulatory receptor OX40 (CD134), was an agonistic, fully human IgG2 monoclonal antibody. Partial responses were achieved by three dose-escalation patients, of whom one had hepatocellular carcinoma and two had cutaneous melanoma. Intravenous ivuxolimab was administered to patients every 2 weeks at six dose levels: 0.01, 0.1, 0.3, 1.5, 3 and 10 mg/kg. In the dose-escalation cohort, approximately 83% of patients were male, and the mean age was roughly 60 years with a range of about 20 to 80. Patients were allowed to have had prior anti-PD-1, anti-PD-L1 or anti-CTLA-4 therapy, and more than 35% of the dose-escalation patients had been treated with checkpoint inhibitors. Of the 50 or so patients in dose escalation, some 19 had hepatocellular carcinoma, about 15 had melanoma, 9 had renal cell carcinoma and 9 had head and neck cancer. The monotherapy dose-escalation portion (N of about 50 patients) of the phase I ivuxolimab trial is reported in the paper. Peripheral TCRbeta sequencing aimed to test whether ivuxolimab altered TCR sequence diversity and caused clonal T-cell expansion. The investigation overall reported the following: Low levels of normalized T-cell clonal expansion were also seen in some patients who did not respond. In the 0.1-3.0 mg/kg groups, partial responders were among the patients with the lowest normalized peripheral clonal expansion, particularly in CD8+ T cells. On average, CD8+ T cells showed more expanded clones than CD4+ T cells after ivuxolimab. The antigen specificity of the clonally expanded peripheral T cells was not determined. At doses of 0.1 to 3.0 mg/kg, clonal expansion of both CD4+ and CD8+ blood T cells was observed from baseline to week 6.

The CDR3 sequence holds 18 residues, the cysteine and phenylalanine included. Solely the CDR3 DNA is kept, with 54 bases framed from the first base. Trimming takes 1 base off V and 2 bases off J; junction bases not matched to a gene: 9. For CDR1 and CDR2, the germline V gene lists SGHTA and FQGNSA. As to this clone: The antigen it binds to is not known. No qualities accompany the bases; no much larger clone lies one base away.

Patients with a history of autoimmune disease or receiving systemic immunosuppression were excluded from the trial. Peripheral blood for TCR sequencing was collected from all dose cohorts at baseline, on cycle 4 day 1, and on cycle 7 day 1. Samples were obtained from an open-label, multicenter, first-in-human phase I dose-escalation trial of ivuxolimab. The trial enrolled adults with locally advanced or metastatic head and neck squamous cell, hepatocellular, melanoma or renal cell carcinoma. Before TCR sequencing, CD4+ T cells and CD8+ T cells from peripheral blood were sorted into separate populations. Genomic DNA was extracted from sorted cells for sequencing of the TCRbeta CDR3 region. TCRbeta CDR3 regions were sequenced using the immunoSEQ Assay. Imported from immuneACCESS, the table was reduced by TCRdb to in-frame sequences with V and J called. These copies leave out some clones; in studies compared against another copy, an unresolved V gene accounts for under half, and the cause of the remainder is not known. Here the sample has about 79,000 clones; around 91% occur a single time. 0.33% of the sample lies in the top ten.

The receptor chain draws on TRBV7-2 and TRBJ2-7, with 12 junctional bases fitting TRBD2. This clonotype was sampled from an adult with an advanced solid tumor such as melanoma, head and neck, liver or kidney cancer. The source was CD4+ or CD8+ T cells sorted from blood, collected in a trial of the OX40 agonist ivuxolimab. The bases read TGTGCCAGCAGCTTAGGCCCCCGGACTAGCGGGGCCACCTACGAGCAGTACTTC. It encodes CASSLGPRTSGATYEQYF.